This T cell receptor (beta chain) was recorded in a study of OX40 agonist ivuxolimab in advanced cancers. Looking at the study overall: Ivuxolimab was an agonistic, fully human IgG2 monoclonal antibody directed against OX40 (CD134), a costimulatory receptor. Intravenous ivuxolimab was administered to patients every 2 weeks at six dose levels: 0.01, 0.1, 0.3, 1.5, 3 and 10 mg/kg. Among the 52 dose-escalation patients, approximately 20 had hepatocellular carcinoma, roughly 15 melanoma, 9 renal cell carcinoma and 9 head and neck cancer. A male proportion of roughly 80% and a mean age of about 60 years, ranging from about 20 to 85, were recorded for the dose-escalation cohort. Patients were allowed to have had prior anti-PD-1, anti-PD-L1 or anti-CTLA-4 therapy, and approximately 37% of the dose-escalation patients had been treated with checkpoint inhibitors. Partial responses occurred in three dose-escalation patients, of whom one had hepatocellular carcinoma and two had cutaneous melanoma. The purpose of peripheral TCRbeta sequencing was to test whether ivuxolimab changed TCR sequence diversity and led to clonal T-cell expansion. The paper covers the monotherapy dose-escalation part of the phase I ivuxolimab trial, which included N = 52 patients.

Genomic DNA was extracted from sorted cells for sequencing of the TCRbeta CDR3 region. The immunoSEQ Assay was used to sequence the TCRbeta CDR3 regions. TCRdb mirrors the immuneACCESS table, restricted to in-frame sequences. Some clones are absent from its copies; in checked studies, under half trace to an unresolved V gene, and the reason for the others is unknown. This sample is represented by about 83,000 clones; roughly 93% of them were singletons. 0.6% to 0.8% of the sample rests with the top ten. The trial excluded patients who had a history of autoimmune disease or were on systemic immunosuppression. Peripheral blood for TCR sequencing was collected from all dose cohorts at baseline, on cycle 4 day 1, and on cycle 7 day 1. The samples were drawn from a first-in-human, open-label, multicenter phase I dose-escalation trial of ivuxolimab. The trial enrolled adults with locally advanced or metastatic head and neck squamous cell, hepatocellular, melanoma or renal cell carcinoma. Before TCR sequencing, CD4+ T cells and CD8+ T cells from peripheral blood were sorted into separate populations.

On this clone itself: Its target antigen remains unknown. The record has no base qualities; no much larger clone is one base away.

Results and caveats for the whole study, not just this receptor: Low levels of normalized T-cell clonal expansion were also seen in some nonresponding patients. Antigen specificity was not determined for the clonally expanded peripheral T cells. At doses of 0.1 to 3.0 mg/kg, clonal expansion of both CD4+ and CD8+ T cells in blood was seen between baseline and week 6. After ivuxolimab, more expanded clones were found on average in CD8+ T cells than in CD4+ T cells. In partial responders in the 0.1-3.0 mg/kg groups, normalized peripheral clonal expansion was found to be among the lowest, especially among CD8+ T cells.

The CDR3 measures 13 amino acids from cysteine to phenylalanine. The kept DNA is CDR3 alone, 39 bases in frame from the first base. Trimming at the junction amounts to 0 bases on V and 7 bases on J, and the germline ends lie 7 bases apart. Per the germline V gene, KGHSH is the CDR1 and LQKENI is the CDR2. The chain couples TRBV18 to TRBJ2-1; no D gene call is confident. Specimen: CD4+ or CD8+ T cells sorted from blood, collected in a trial of the OX40 agonist ivuxolimab. This TCR came from an adult with an advanced solid tumor such as melanoma, head and neck, liver or kidney cancer. The nucleotide sequence reads as follows: TGTGCCAGCTCACCACCAGGGAAGAATGAGCAGTTCTTC. Its translation reads: CASSPPGKNEQFF. Full variable domain (CDR3 extended with the reference TRBV18 and TRBJ2-1 proteins): NAGVMQNPRHLVRRRGQEARLRCSPMKGHSHVYWYRQLPEEGLKFMVYLQKENIIDESGMPKERFSAEFPKEGPSILRIQQVVRGDSAAYFCASSPPGKNEQFFGPGTRLTVL.